Listed here is a single T cell receptor (beta chain). The antigen is not known. The data were obtained in a study of T cells after yellow fever vaccination. The CDR3 is 13 residues long. V lost 7 bases, J lost 6 bases, and 8 bases stayed unmatched. Per the germline V gene, CDR1 is MNHNS and CDR2 is SASEGT. Notes on the study in general: It was a small share of clonotypes that appeared in both CD4 and CD8 compartments. A faster peak, day 5 versus 15, was reached by the weaker secondary response. Booster sampling recovered most clones from primary vaccination (under 98% CD4, roughly 86% CD8).

TCR cDNA was made by 5'RACE template switching, adding a universal primer site and UMIs. MiXCR, run by TCRdb on the 5' RACE reads, gives a single entry per CDR3 protein. The sample holds some 350,000 distinct CDR3 sequences; 9.5% to 13% are singletons and the top ten take 15% to 20%. The sequence was obtained from a man between 18 and 29 years old who received the YFV17D yellow fever vaccine. The rearrangement uses TRBV6-1 and TRBJ2-7, with TRBD1 matching 8 bases. The sample here was PBMCs, taken on the day of the first yellow fever vaccination. The CDR3 is CASIGQGRSEQYF. In DNA form, the CDR3 reads TGTGCCAGCATCGGACAGGGTAGGTCCGAGCAGTACTTC.